The clone carrying this T cell receptor beta chain was detected a few times. Its antigen is as yet unknown. Germline V CDR1 and CDR2: SSHAT, FNYEAQ (reference sequence). The CDR3 is 15 amino acids. The V end was cut by 1 base, the J end by 0 bases, with 9 bases between. The source of the sample is a study of beta chain features in type 1 diabetes. Study findings and constraints: Sampled from patients, naive, central memory and Treg TCRB repertoires appeared more similar than those sampled from healthy donors. VDJ junctions sequenced from type 1 diabetes patients showed fewer insertions and more deletions.

Expressed TCRB transcripts were sequenced because the entire RNA isolate underwent reverse transcription. Clones were read by immunoSEQ multiplex PCR, and TCRdb kept only the in-frame ones, dropping some. The data contain 450,000 to 550,000 clones, roughly 31% of them singletons. Via the markers CD45RO/CCR7/CD25/CD127/CD95/CD27, stem cell-like memory, regulatory, central memory and naive CD4+ cells were sorted. This chain joins TRBV7-7 and TRBJ2-5, with a possible D match to TRBD2 (5 bases). The sequenced sample consisted of naive CD4+ T cells from blood. This clonotype was sampled from a young man in good health. The CDR3 sequence: CASSLGGKYQETQYF. As DNA, the CDR3 is TGTGCCAGCAGCTTAGGAGGGAAGTACCAAGAGACCCAGTACTTC.